This T cell receptor beta chain comes out of a study of CD8+ T cells in alopecia areata. Study-level information: The drug, oral tofacitinib, was given to treated patients at 5 to 10 mg twice daily.

Reverse transcribed after extraction, RNA yielded cDNA as the sequencing template. Assay: immunoSEQ multiplex PCR; the TCRdb copy retains only in-frame clones and omits some. The table records 150,000 or so clones, 40% to 65% of them present only once. V lost 4 bases, J lost 0 bases, and 10 bases lay in between. The germline gives CDR1 SNHLY, CDR2 FYNNEI. This CDR3 has 15 amino acids. Sequences were derived from CD8+ T cells sorted from blood, sampled at week 0. The chain links TRBV2 to TRBJ1-5, with D possibly TRBD1 on 6 matching bases. This clonotype was sampled from a human donor with alopecia areata. CDR3: CASSGGTHSNQPQHF. DNA of the CDR3: TGTGCCAGCAGTGGCGGGACACATAGCAATCAGCCCCAGCATTTT.